These 4 T cell receptor beta chains were sequenced from one sample in a study of T-cell reconstitution after alpha-beta-depleted transplantation in children. Unique molecular identifiers were used in preparing the TCRbeta library. TCRdb processed the PCR reads anew with MiXCR; each CDR3 protein has one entry. Of approximately 800,000 distinct CDR3 sequences listed, roughly 15% are singletons. Sample: PBMCs, mostly from graft donor cells, taken 360 days after TCRalphabeta/CD19-depleted stem cell transplant. The source of these receptors is a male patient between 5 and 17 years old who had a stem cell transplant for acute lymphoblastic leukemia, so the T cells may come from the graft donor.

Ten or more counts support this clonotype. The CDR3 protein is CASSPYLNTGELFF. DNA for the CDR3: TGCGCCAGCAGCCCTTATTTGAACACCGGGGAGCTGTTTTTT. This chain joins TRBV5-1 and TRBJ2-2; the D is unclear. In germline, CDR1 is SGHRS, CDR2 YFSETQ. The length of the CDR3 is 14 residues. The V end lost 4 bases, the J end lost 1 base, and 8 bases lay between the germline ends.

This clonotype was observed a handful of times. This rearrangement joins TRBV5-1 to TRBJ2-3; tentatively, D is TRBD2 (5 bases). The CDR3 is 15 residues long. Germline V lookup: CDR1 SGHRS, CDR2 YFSETQ. The germline V and J ends were trimmed by 3 bases and 5 bases, with 16 bases remaining between them. The CDR3 sequence is CASSWFGESGDTQYF. The CDR3, as DNA: TGCGCCAGCAGCTGGTTCGGGGAAAGCGGAGATACGCAGTATTTT.

The chain carries TRBV12-3 or TRBV12-4 and TRBJ2-3; perhaps TRBD2 as D (5 bases). The CDR3 has 14 amino acids. V was clipped by 6 bases and J by 4 bases, with 14 bases between them. This CDR3 reads CASSLTAGSDTQYF. In DNA, the CDR3 is TGTGCCAGCAGCCTAACCGCGGGCTCAGATACGCAGTATTTT.

The chain combines TRBV5-1 with TRBJ2-1; D is possibly TRBD2 (6 bases). V shed 0 bases and J shed 0 bases, with 19 bases lying between them. CDR1 and CDR2 from the germline V gene are SGHRS and YFSETQ. The CDR3 runs to 19 residues. CDR3 residues: CASSLAGRRSPSSYNEQFF. The CDR3 DNA follows: TGCGCCAGCAGCTTGGCCGGGAGACGGTCGCCCAGCTCCTACAATGAGCAGTTCTTC.